This T cell receptor beta chain appears in the sequencing data of a study of technical replicates of blood from a handful of donors. V lost 4 bases and J 4 bases, leaving 8 bases between the germline ends. The germline V gene encodes CDR1 SGHTA and CDR2 FQGNSA. This CDR3 contains 13 residues. Produced via immunoSEQ multiplex PCR; TCRdb's table is partial and in-frame only. This sample carries approximately 51,000 clones, 80% to 95% of them seen once, and the ten largest clones take 4% to 4.5%. The sequence was obtained from a human donor in good health. Some clones in this sample may be carry-over from other donors' samples. This sequence joins TRBV7-2 and TRBJ1-5; a weak D match, TRBD1 (5 bases). The specimen sequenced was PBMCs. The CDR3, as DNA: TGTGCCAGCAGCTCAGACAGTAATCAGCCCCAGCATTTT. Translating gives CASSSDSNQPQHF.